Below are 10 T cell receptor beta chains sequenced from a single sample in a study of T cell repertoires in ileal Crohn's disease. The protocol was immunoSEQ multiplex PCR, while the TCRdb copy is restricted to in-frame clones and leaves out a portion. Of about 4,100 clones listed, 76% are singletons. The sample comprised ileal tissue. Receptor source: an adult with Crohn's disease.

The rearrangement links TRBV19 to TRBJ2-3, with TRBD2 matching 8 bases. Trimming at V came to 4 bases and at J to 1 base, leaving 4 bases not matched to a gene. CDR3 length: 15 residues. Per germline, CDR1 LNHDA and CDR2 SQIVND (reference sequence). The CDR3 coding sequence is TGTGCCAGTAGTACGAGTAGCGGGGGCACAGATACGCAGTATTTT. Its translation is CASSTSSGGTDTQYF.

The CDR3 is CASSGPAGVFVGELFF. CDR3 in DNA: TGTGCCAGCAGCGGCCCTGCGGGGGTGTTTGTCGGGGAGCTGTTTTTT. V usage is TRBV11-2 and J usage is TRBJ2-2, with 7 bases aligning to TRBD2. Germline CDR1 is SGHAT and CDR2 is FQNNGV. The trim removed 5 bases at V and 7 bases at J, leaving 13 bases unmatched. This CDR3 has 16 amino acids.

This chain joins TRBV5-8 and TRBJ2-3; 8 bases match TRBD1. The trim removed 0 bases at V and 3 bases at J, leaving 9 bases unmatched. Germline CDR1 is SGHTS and CDR2 is YDEGEE. The CDR3 runs 17 residues. The CDR3 DNA follows: TGTGCCAGCAGCTTGGGGACAGGGAGTCGGTCGACAGATACGCAGTATTTT. Translation gives CASSLGTGSRSTDTQYF.

This clone was recorded only once. This chain links TRBV4-3 with TRBJ2-5; 7 nucleotides align to TRBD1. In germline, CDR1 is LGHNA, CDR2 YSLEER. J was trimmed by 5 bases and V by 4 bases; bases with no gene match: 10. CDR3 length equals 15 residues. The CDR3 bases are TGCGCCAGCAGCCCCCAGACAGGGTTGCGGGAGACCCAGTACTTC. This gives the protein CASSPQTGLRETQYF.

V is TRBV7-2 and J is TRBJ2-3; 8 bases are shared with TRBD1. Germline CDR1 is SGHTA and CDR2 is FQGNSA. V lost 2 bases to trimming and J lost 4 bases; unmatched junction nucleotides: 5. This CDR3 is built from 15 residues. The CDR3 nucleotides read TGTGCCAGCAGCTTAATCAGGGGGCGGTCAGATACGCAGTATTTT. It specifies CASSLIRGRSDTQYF.

The chain recombines TRBV11-2 with TRBJ1-6; TRBD1 matches 9 bases. There are 15 residues in the CDR3. In germline, CDR1 is SGHAT, CDR2 FQNNGV. V dropped 3 bases and J dropped 9; count of bases not matched to a gene: 6. CDR3 amino acids: CASSFVGTGPSPLHF. The CDR3 DNA follows: TGTGCCAGCAGCTTCGTCGGGACAGGGCCTTCACCCCTCCACTTT.

CDR3 sequence: CASSPQGADRDEQYF. The CDR3 DNA is TGTGCCAGTAGTCCCCAAGGGGCTGACAGGGACGAGCAGTACTTC. The V gene is TRBV19, the J gene TRBJ2-7; 7 bases map to TRBD1. Germline loops: CDR1 LNHDA, CDR2 SQIVND (reference sequence). V lost 5 bases and J lost 5; bases outside the gene matches: 12. This CDR3 contains 15 residues.

V is TRBV5-8 and J is TRBJ1-1; possibly TRBD1 for D (6 bases). With 3 bases removed from V and 2 bases from J, the gap between germline ends came to 11 bases. The length of the CDR3 is 14 residues. The germline CDR1 and CDR2 sequences are SGHTS and YDEGEE. CDR3 sequence reads: CASSWGQTNTEAFF. The CDR3 coding sequence is TGTGCCAGCAGCTGGGGACAAACTAACACTGAAGCTTTCTTT.

Of note for this clone: A junction end diverges from the germline sequence, so it may reflect a read error. This sequence joins TRBV30 and TRBJ1-2; maybe TRBD1 (6 bases). Germline lookup yields CDR1 GTSNPN and CDR2 SVGIG (reference sequence). This CDR3 region has 13 residues. CDR3 in amino acids: CAWSRQAGRGYAF. The CDR3 nucleotides read TGTGCCTGGTCCCGACAGGCTGGGAGGGGCTACGCCTTC.

The rearrangement links TRBV7-6 to TRBJ1-1, with 7 bases identical to TRBD1. The CDR3 is 13 amino acids. The ends lost 5 bases at V and 3 bases at J; junction bases unmatched: 3. Per germline, CDR1 SGHVS and CDR2 FNYEAQ. This CDR3 reads CASSRDSYTEAFF. The CDR3 coding sequence is TGTGCCAGCAGCCGGGACAGTTACACTGAAGCTTTCTTT.